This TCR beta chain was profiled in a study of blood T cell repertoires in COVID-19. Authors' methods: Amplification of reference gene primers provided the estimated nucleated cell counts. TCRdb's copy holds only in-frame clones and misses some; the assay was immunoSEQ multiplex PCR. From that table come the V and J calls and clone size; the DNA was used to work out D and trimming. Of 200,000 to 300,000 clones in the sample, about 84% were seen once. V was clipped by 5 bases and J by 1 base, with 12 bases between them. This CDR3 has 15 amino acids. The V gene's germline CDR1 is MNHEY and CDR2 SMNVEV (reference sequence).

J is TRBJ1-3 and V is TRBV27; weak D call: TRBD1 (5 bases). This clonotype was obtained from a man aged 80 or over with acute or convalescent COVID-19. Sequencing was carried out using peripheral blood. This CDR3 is CASSHLGGSGNTIYF. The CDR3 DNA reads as TGTGCCAGCAGTCACCTGGGGGGTTCTGGAAACACCATATATTTT.